This passage covers 30 T cell receptor beta chains from one sample sequenced in a study of T cells in Graves' hyperthyroidism and ophthalmopathy. It was RNA transcripts that yielded the amplified TCR beta CDR3 regions. When the TCR CDR3 underwent first-round RT-PCR, the HTBI primer set was used. A single record per CDR3 protein comes from TCRdb applying MiXCR to the multiplex PCR reads. The sample records 600,000 to 650,000 distinct CDR3 sequences, less than 25% being singletons. The sequencing sample was made of blood. The receptor source for this set is a man aged 30-40 years with Graves' ophthalmopathy.

CDR3 sequence: CASSFVAGTTGELFF. CDR3 nucleotides: TGCGCCAGCAGCTTTGTAGCGGGTACCACCGGGGAGCTGTTTTTT. The gene calls are TRBV5-1 and TRBJ2-2; TRBD2 matches at 7 bases. CDR1 is SGHRS and CDR2 is YFSETQ in the germline V gene. There are 15 residues in the CDR3. With 2 bases clipped from V and 4 bases from J, the junction kept 5 bases outside the gene matches.

At least ten counts were recorded for this clonotype. V usage is TRBV20-1 and J usage is TRBJ2-7, with D possibly TRBD2 on 5 matching bases. Per germline, CDR1 DFQATT and CDR2 SNEGSKA (reference sequence). This CDR3 region has 15 residues. Deletions cut 0 bases from V and 4 bases from J, with 16 bases between. The chain's CDR3 is CSARDFNGWEYEQYF. The CDR3 DNA is TGCAGTGCTAGAGATTTTAACGGGTGGGAGTACGAGCAGTACTTC.

This clonotype has a count of ten or more. This sequence joins TRBV29-1 and TRBJ1-1, with a weak D call TRBD1 (6 bases). The V end lost 5 bases, the J end lost 0 bases, and 25 bases lay between the germline ends. The CDR3 covers 18 residues. From germline, CDR1 is SQVTM and CDR2 ANQGSEA. CDR3 sequence reads: CSVTGRGRRLGMNTEAFF. Here the CDR3 DNA reads TGCAGCGTTACGGGACGGGGGCGACGCTTGGGCATGAACACTGAAGCTTTCTTT.

This clonotype was picked up a small number of times. This chain joins TRBV4-2 and TRBJ2-7; 9 bases match TRBD1. CDR1 and CDR2 (germline): LGHNA, YNFKEQ. The CDR3 covers 14 residues. The trim removed 4 bases at V and 6 bases at J, leaving 7 bases unmatched. Here the CDR3 reads CASSPGTGTGEQYF. The CDR3 DNA sequence: TGTGCCAGCAGCCCCGGGACAGGGACTGGCGAGCAGTACTTC.

The genes are TRBV28 and TRBJ2-7, with 8 nucleotides matching TRBD2. The trim removed 5 bases at V and 2 bases at J, leaving 8 bases unmatched. This CDR3 is built from 15 residues. CDR1 MDHEN and CDR2 SYDVKM come from the germline V gene. The CDR3 nucleotides are TGTGCCAGCAGTCAGAGCGGGAGTGTGGCCTACGAGCAGTACTTC. This translates into CASSQSGSVAYEQYF. Filled out from reference TRBV28 and TRBJ2-7, the complete variable domain reads DVKVTQSSRYLVKRTGEKVFLECVQDMDHENMFWYRQDPGLGLRLIYFSYDVKMKEKGDIPEGYSVSREKKERFSLILESASTNQTSMYLCASSQSGSVAYEQYFGPGTRLTVT.

This clonotype was detected only a few times. The gene calls are TRBV20-1 and TRBJ2-2; D is unresolved. This CDR3 has 15 residues. The V gene lost 5 bases and the J gene lost 1 base, with 14 bases spanning the gap. The germline gives CDR1 DFQATT, CDR2 SNEGSKA (reference sequence). CDR3 sequence: CSALGTGLNTGELFF. The CDR3 DNA reads TGCAGTGCTTTAGGCACGGGCTTGAACACCGGGGAGCTGTTTTTT.

The table lists this clonotype with a few counts. The genes are TRBV29-1 and TRBJ2-1; D gene ambiguous. The length of the CDR3 is 11 residues. Germline lookup yields CDR1 SQVTM and CDR2 ANQGSEA. V lost 4 bases and J lost 5, with 6 bases in between. CDR3: CSVGLHNEQFF. As DNA, the CDR3 is TGCAGCGTTGGACTGCACAATGAGCAGTTCTTC.

Turning to this clonotype: An end of the junction does not agree with germline; a read error may underlie this. The chain recombines TRBV7-9 with TRBJ2-3; D might be TRBD1 (6 bases). The germline CDR1 and CDR2 sequences are SEHNR and FQNEAQ (reference sequence). CDR3 length: 14 amino acids. CDR3 nucleotide sequence: TGTGCCGGCAGGTCTAACAGGGCCACAGATACGCAGTATTTT. Protein sequence: CAGRSNRATDTQYF.

Regarding this clonotype: This may be a read error: a much more frequent sequence differs by one nucleotide. CDR3 in amino acids: CTSSDGTSGKGNEQFF. CDR3 nucleotide sequence: TGTACCAGCAGTGATGGGACTAGCGGGAAGGGCAATGAGCAGTTCTTC. This chain links TRBV6-1 with TRBJ2-1; 13 bases agree with TRBD2. This CDR3 contains 16 residues. Germline CDR1 is MNHNS and CDR2 is SASEGT.

This clonotype was detected many times. The chain employs TRBV2 and TRBJ1-2; maybe TRBD1 (6 bases). V was shortened by 6 bases and J by 4 bases, with 12 bases between the two germline ends. From germline, CDR1 is SNHLY and CDR2 FYNNEI. The length of the CDR3 is 13 residues. The DNA for the CDR3 is TGTGCCAGCAGCCTACAGGGAGCCTATGGCTACACCTTC. Translation gives CASSLQGAYGYTF.

This chain links TRBV20-1 with TRBJ1-1, with D hard to call. This CDR3 region has 10 residues. V dropped 0 bases and J dropped 10 bases, with 6 bases sitting between them. Germline assignment: CDR1 DFQATT and CDR2 SNEGSKA (reference sequence). Here the CDR3 DNA reads TGCAGTGCTAGAGATGGGGTAGCTTTCTTT. Protein product: CSARDGVAFF.

The chain couples TRBV7-9 to TRBJ1-1; TRBD1 might be the D (5 bases). This CDR3 is 14 amino acids long. Germline V gives CDR1 SEHNR, CDR2 FQNEAQ (reference sequence). V lost 3 bases and J 8 bases, leaving 16 bases between the germline ends. CDR3 protein: CASSLTTNRGEAFF. CDR3 DNA sequence: TGTGCCAGCAGCTTGACGACAAACCGGGGGGAAGCTTTCTTT.

The chain recombines TRBV28 with TRBJ2-1; TRBD2 aligns across 7 bases. Per germline, CDR1 MDHEN and CDR2 SYDVKM. The CDR3 is made up of 14 amino acids. Losses at the gene ends were 3 bases for V and 10 bases for J; bases not matched to a gene: 9. The CDR3 DNA reads as TGTGCCAGCAGTTTGGGACTACTTGGCCTAGAGCAGTTCTTC. This codes for CASSLGLLGLEQFF.

This clonotype was counted between two and nine times. CDR3 sequence reads: CASSANLGGRAMEEQYF. The CDR3 nucleotides read TGCGCCAGCAGCGCCAATCTAGGCGGGAGGGCCATGGAAGAGCAGTACTTC. This chain joins TRBV5-1 and TRBJ2-7; 9 bases match TRBD2. Germline values: CDR1 SGHRS, CDR2 YFSETQ. Trimming removed 4 bases from V and 7 bases from J; junction bases left unmatched: 18. The CDR3 consists of 17 residues.

This chain links TRBV7-9 with TRBJ2-7, with a tentative D call TRBD1 (6 bases). Looked up from germline, CDR1 is SEHNR and CDR2 is FQNEAQ (reference sequence). Between the trimmed V and J ends, which lost 5 bases and 5 bases, there was a span of 19 bases. This CDR3 region has 15 residues. The CDR3 is CASSVGGPPLDEQYF. The CDR3 DNA reads TGTGCCAGCAGCGTAGGGGGACCCCCGTTGGACGAGCAGTACTTC.

V usage is TRBV25-1 and J usage is TRBJ2-7; the D is unclear. Per germline, CDR1 MGHDK and CDR2 SYGVNS. Trimming cost V 4 bases and J 6 bases, with 10 bases left between them. CDR3 size: 12 residues. Here the CDR3 reads CASSVDFIEQYF. CDR3 nucleotide sequence: TGTGCCAGCAGTGTTGACTTTATCGAGCAGTACTTC.

The V gene is TRBV6-1, the J gene TRBJ2-1; 11 nucleotides line up with TRBD2. With V trimmed by 7 bases and J by 4 bases, 6 bases remained unmatched. CDR1 is MNHNS, CDR2 SASEGT, per germline. The CDR3 runs 15 residues. The CDR3 loop reads CASNRLAGIYNEQFF. CDR3 nucleotide sequence: TGTGCCAGCAATCGACTAGCGGGGATTTACAATGAGCAGTTCTTC.

On this clonotype: A much larger clone differs from this one at a single base, so this may be a read error. The V and J genes are TRBV27 and TRBJ2-5; TRBD2 aligns across 9 bases. The germline V gene has CDR1 MNHEY and CDR2 SMNVEV (reference sequence). J was trimmed by 4 bases and V by 6 bases; bases with no gene match: 3. This CDR3 is 13 amino acids long. The CDR3 DNA reads as TGTGCCAGCAGGCTAGCGGGAAGAGAGACCCAGTACTTC. Translated, it gives CASRLAGRETQYF.

Points on this clonotype: This may be a read error: a much more frequent sequence differs by one nucleotide. The V call is TRBV2, the J call TRBJ2-5, with TRBD1 matching over 7 bases. J was trimmed by 0 bases and V by 6 bases; bases with no gene match: 4. The CDR3 has 14 residues. Germline V CDR1 and CDR2: SNHLY, FYNNEI. CDR3 sequence (DNA): TGTGCCAGCAGAGGACAGGCCCACCAAGAGACCCAGTACTTC. Protein product: CASRGQAHQETQYF.

Many counts were recorded for this clonotype. The rearrangement uses TRBV28 and TRBJ1-5; TRBD1 matches 8 bases. V lost 6 bases and J lost 1; bases outside the gene matches: 8. The CDR3 length is 16 residues. Looked up from germline, CDR1 is MDHEN and CDR2 is SYDVKM. The DNA of the CDR3 is TGTGCCAGCAGCCCGACAGGGGTTGGGAGCAATCAGCCCCAGCATTTT. This sequence encodes CASSPTGVGSNQPQHF.

Many counts were recorded for this clonotype. The chain couples TRBV28 to TRBJ1-5, with TRBD1 identical over 8 bases. The J segment lost 3 bases and the V segment lost 2 bases, leaving 3 bases of the junction unmatched. The germline V gene has CDR1 MDHEN and CDR2 SYDVKM. This CDR3 has 15 residues. CDR3 amino acids: CASSLMGQVNQPQHF. The CDR3 nucleotides read TGTGCCAGCAGTTTAATGGGACAGGTCAATCAGCCCCAGCATTTT.

The V gene is TRBV28, the J gene TRBJ2-2; 13 bases are a match to TRBD2. This CDR3 has 17 residues. The V and J ends lost 5 bases and 2 bases, in that order; junction bases with no gene match: 5. CDR1 MDHEN and CDR2 SYDVKM come from the germline V gene. Written as DNA, the CDR3 is TGTGCCAGCAGTAGGACTAGCGGGGGCCGAAACACCGGGGAGCTGTTTTTT. It encodes CASSRTSGGRNTGELFF. The complete variable domain, with remaining parts taken from reference TRBV28 and TRBJ2-2, reads DVKVTQSSRYLVKRTGEKVFLECVQDMDHENMFWYRQDPGLGLRLIYFSYDVKMKEKGDIPEGYSVSREKKERFSLILESASTNQTSMYLCASSRTSGGRNTGELFFGEGSRLTVL.

At least ten counts were recorded for this clonotype. V is TRBV3-2 and J is TRBJ2-7. TRBV3-2 is a documented pseudogene. There are 12 residues in the CDR3. In DNA, the CDR3 is TGTGCCAGCAGCCAACCCTCCTACGAGCAGTACTTC. Its protein is CASSQPSYEQYF.

This clonotype has more than one count but fewer than ten. This chain joins TRBV7-3 and TRBJ2-1, with D perhaps assigned TRBD1 or TRBD2 (5 bases each). The germline V gene has CDR1 SGHTA and CDR2 FQGTGA. This CDR3 has 14 residues. Trimming stripped 5 bases from V and 4 bases from J, with 12 bases between. The CDR3 region has the DNA TGTGCCAGCAGCCCGGGGCTAATGTACAATGAGCAGTTCTTC. Protein product: CASSPGLMYNEQFF.

Here the CDR3 reads CASSERLLQFNQPQHF. DNA for the CDR3: TGTGCCAGCAGTGAACGGCTATTACAGTTCAATCAGCCCCAGCATTTT. The chain joins TRBV6-1 to TRBJ1-5; D call uncertain. This CDR3 is built from 16 residues. Trimming removed 2 bases from V and 3 bases from J, with 14 bases in between. CDR1 is MNHNS, CDR2 SASEGT, per germline.

This clonotype came up a few times. The chain has TRBV5-8 and TRBJ1-6; D unclear. With 0 bases removed from V and 3 bases from J, the gap between germline ends came to 7 bases. CDR1 and CDR2 from the germline V gene are SGHTS and YDEGEE. This CDR3 comprises 15 residues. The CDR3 reads CASSLEAGYNSPLHF. CDR3 DNA sequence: TGTGCCAGCAGCTTGGAGGCAGGCTATAATTCACCCCTCCACTTT.

This clonotype has a handful of counts. V usage is TRBV7-9 and J usage is TRBJ1-2; TRBD1 agrees at 11 bases. The junction had 7 bases not matched to a gene; V was cut back by 3 bases and J by 4 bases. The V gene's germline CDR1 is SEHNR and CDR2 FQNEAQ (reference sequence). This CDR3 comprises 16 residues. The chain's CDR3 is CASSFSGQGAFYGYTF. CDR3 DNA: TGTGCCAGCAGCTTTTCAGGACAGGGGGCTTTCTATGGCTACACCTTC.

Turning to this clonotype: An end of the junction does not agree with germline; a read error may underlie this. The V call is TRBV19, the J call TRBJ2-5; TRBD2 might be the D (5 bases). The CDR3 is 16 residues long. Germline values: CDR1 LNHDA, CDR2 SQIVND (reference sequence). In nucleotides, the CDR3 is TGTGCCAGTAGTCCGGCTAGGCTTGGAGGCCAAGAGACCCGGTACTTC. The encoded protein is CASSPARLGGQETRYF.

The chain carries TRBV28 and TRBJ2-7; TRBD2 agrees at 9 bases. V lost 6 bases and J lost 3; bases outside the gene matches: 6. Looked up from germline, CDR1 is MDHEN and CDR2 is SYDVKM. The CDR3 length is 14 residues. CDR3 region: CASRAGGPSYEQYF. The CDR3 DNA follows: TGTGCCAGCAGGGCGGGAGGGCCGAGCTACGAGCAGTACTTC.

This clonotype was observed many times. This chain connects TRBV12-3 or TRBV12-4 to TRBJ1-1; no reliable D call. The CDR3 has 14 amino acids. Trimming took 6 bases from V and 2 from J, leaving 13 bases between them. CDR3: CASSGGSYNTEAFF. CDR3 nucleotide sequence: TGTGCCAGCAGCGGAGGCAGTTACAACACTGAAGCTTTCTTT.